This TCR beta chain was identified during a study of blood T cells in healthy people across ages. There are a few counts of this clonotype. Through a sample-barcoded 5' primer and a J-beta primer mix, a second PCR was run for 7 to 11 cycles. In TCRdb, the 5' RACE reads were re-called with MiXCR into one record per CDR3 protein. The table shows about a million distinct CDR3 sequences, with around two fifths occurring only once. The V end lost 10 bases, the J end lost 2 bases, and 14 bases lay between the germline ends. Germline V gene sequence: CDR1 MNHEY, CDR2 SVGAGI. This CDR3 is 13 amino acids long.

The clonotype was recovered from a young man in good health. Sequencing was done on a sample of blood. The V call is TRBV6-5, the J call TRBJ2-5; a possible D gene is TRBD2 (6 bases). CDR3 protein: CATTEGRQETQYF. The CDR3 DNA reads TGTGCCACCACGGAAGGGAGGCAAGAGACCCAGTACTTC.